Reported below is one T cell receptor beta chain. In the study's own analysis: It was from reference gene primer amplification that nucleated cell counts were estimated. Here immunoSEQ multiplex PCR was the method, and the copy in TCRdb shows in-frame clones only, minus some. Clonal size and the V and J genes are those of that table, whereas D and trimming came from the DNA. The sample includes more than 200,000 clones, about nine tenths of them seen just once. The sample belongs to a study of blood T cell repertoires in COVID-19. Study-wide context: Recovered participants had two consecutive negative NP/OP PCR tests, healthcare professional clearance, or symptom resolution.

The CDR3 sequence is 13 residues long. The trim removed 3 bases at V and 3 bases at J, leaving 2 bases unmatched. CDR1 is SGHRS, CDR2 YFSETQ, per germline. Sequencing was performed on PBMCs or T cells enriched from blood (not recorded which). The source is a man aged 25 to 45 in a cohort exposed to, infected with or recovered from COVID-19 (not recorded which). The V gene is TRBV5-1, the J gene TRBJ2-5; 7 bases line up with TRBD2. DNA of the CDR3: TGCGCCAGCAGCTCTACTAGCGAAGAGACCCAGTACTTC. This encodes CASSSTSEETQYF.